Listed below are T cell receptor beta chains from one sample, sequenced in a study of cytomegalovirus exposure and HLA in healthy donors. Produced via immunoSEQ multiplex PCR; TCRdb's table is partial and in-frame only. This table has 35,000 to 55,000 clones, under 95% appearing once. The material sequenced was PBMCs. These receptor sequences come from a woman between 18 and 30 years old in good health and CMV-seronegative. CDR3s include the opening cysteine and the closing phenylalanine or tryptophan. A D gene is named only where the DNA matches it firmly. Size is stated for part of the rows, as once, few or many counts, or as a class when the clone is expanded.

clone size,V gene,D gene,J gene,CDR3 protein,CDR3 DNA
-,TRBV2,TRBD1,TRBJ1-1,CASSDPGQYTEAFF,TGTGCCAGCAGTGACCCGGGACAGTACACTGAAGCTTTCTTT
-,TRBV2,TRBD1,TRBJ1-4,CASSGQGINEKLFF,TGTGCCAGCAGTGGACAGGGAATTAATGAAAAACTGTTTTTT
-,TRBV28,TRBD2,TRBJ2-7,CASTPGGAQREPPYEQYF,TGTGCCAGCACCCCGGGGGGGGCCCAGCGGGAGCCCCCCTACGAGCAGTACTTC
-,TRBV9,-,TRBJ1-2,CASSVGGGYGYTF,TGTGCCAGCAGCGTAGGGGGGGGCTATGGCTACACCTTC
-,TRBV6-1,TRBD1,TRBJ2-7,CASRTGQGFYEQYF,TGTGCCAGCAGGACGGGACAGGGGTTCTACGAGCAGTACTTC
-,TRBV5-1,TRBD2,TRBJ2-1,CASSLASKFTGLAGLNEQFF,TGCGCCAGCAGCTTGGCCAGTAAATTCACGGGACTAGCGGGTTTGAATGAGCAGTTCTTC
-,TRBV9,TRBD2,TRBJ2-5,CASSVRAGVGQETQYF,TGTGCCAGCAGCGTAAGGGCGGGAGTAGGGCAAGAGACCCAGTACTTC
-,TRBV5-1,TRBD1,TRBJ1-1,CASSLLGQGATEAFF,TGCGCCAGCAGCTTGCTCGGACAGGGGGCCACTGAAGCTTTCTTT
-,TRBV7-9,-,TRBJ2-5,CASSSFGGGAETQYF,TGTGCCAGCAGTTCCTTTGGCGGGGGCGCAGAGACCCAGTACTTC
-,TRBV5-4,TRBD2,TRBJ2-5,CASSSPPGGGAGTQYF,TGTGCCAGCAGCTCGCCGCCGGGCGGGGGGGCCGGGACCCAGTACTTC
-,TRBV5-1,TRBD1,TRBJ1-1,CASSTTGTGGGEAFF,TGCGCCAGCAGCACGACCGGGACAGGGGGCGGTGAAGCTTTCTTT
-,TRBV6-5,-,TRBJ2-1,CASSYSADYNEQFF,TGTGCCAGCAGTTACTCGGCGGACTACAATGAGCAGTTCTTC
-,TRBV28,TRBD1,TRBJ1-2,CASSLGQGGYGYTF,TGTGCCAGCAGTTTGGGACAGGGGGGCTATGGCTACACCTTC
-,TRBV5-4,-,TRBJ2-7,CASSRTESYEQYF,TGTGCCAGCAGCCGGACAGAAAGCTACGAGCAGTACTTC
-,TRBV9,-,TRBJ2-5,CASSVSGSQETQYF,TGTGCCAGCAGCGTTAGCGGATCCCAAGAGACCCAGTACTTC
-,TRBV9,-,TRBJ1-5,CASSVGQGNQPQHF,TGTGCCAGCAGCGTAGGCCAGGGGAATCAGCCCCAGCATTTT
-,TRBV5-1,-,TRBJ2-5,CASSRGNKETQYF,TGCGCCAGCAGTAGGGGGAACAAAGAGACCCAGTACTTC
-,TRBV29-1,TRBD1,TRBJ2-1,CSVEPRTGEEQFF,TGCAGCGTTGAACCCCGGACAGGGGAAGAGCAGTTCTTC
-,TRBV18,-,TRBJ2-3,CASSPLAGSPTSTDTQYF,TGTGCCAGCTCACCACTGGCAGGATCTCCTACTAGCACAGATACGCAGTATTTT
-,TRBV2,-,TRBJ1-5,CASRDNYSNQPQHF,TGTGCCAGCAGGGACAACTATAGCAATCAGCCCCAGCATTTT
once,TRBV27,TRBD1,TRBJ1-1,CASSAGQNEAFF,TGTGCCAGCAGTGCGGGACAGAATGAAGCTTTCTTT
once,TRBV30,-,TRBJ1-3,CAWSESGGSGNTIYF,TGTGCCTGGAGTGAATCCGGAGGCTCTGGAAACACCATATATTTT
-,TRBV5-4,-,TRBJ2-7,CASSSGGALYEQYF,TGTGCCAGCAGCTCTGGCGGGGCTTTATACGAGCAGTACTTC
-,TRBV5-4,-,TRBJ1-5,CASSYGGPGHSNQPQHF,TGTGCCAGCAGCTATGGAGGGCCAGGGCATAGCAATCAGCCCCAGCATTTT
-,TRBV30,-,TRBJ1-1,CAWTSGRAGVTEAFF,TGTGCCTGGACCAGCGGGAGGGCGGGGGTCACTGAAGCTTTCTTT
-,TRBV10-2,-,TRBJ1-2,CASRDNSGYTF,TGCGCCAGCAGGGATAACAGTGGCTACACCTTC
-,TRBV10-3,TRBD2,TRBJ2-3,CAISVNSGGATDTQYF,TGTGCCATCAGCGTTAATAGCGGGGGGGCCACAGATACGCAGTATTTT
-,TRBV13,TRBD1,TRBJ1-2,CASSPGQGANYGYTF,TGTGCCAGCAGCCCCGGACAGGGAGCTAACTATGGCTACACCTTC
-,TRBV7-9,TRBD1,TRBJ1-2,CASSNAGTGSLGYTF,TGTGCCAGTAGTAACGCCGGGACAGGGTCCTTAGGCTACACCTTC
few,TRBV10-1,-,TRBJ2-4,CASSEGREMVNIQYF,TGCGCCAGCAGTGAGGGCAGGGAAATGGTGAACATTCAGTACTTC
-,TRBV19,-,TRBJ1-5,CASSVLSNQPQHF,TGTGCCAGTAGTGTTCTTAGCAATCAGCCCCAGCATTTT
-,TRBV27,-,TRBJ1-2,CASSSLDRNYGYTF,TGTGCCAGCAGTTCCCTTGACAGGAACTATGGCTACACCTTC
-,TRBV2,TRBD2,TRBJ2-5,CASSEDLSGVLQETQYF,TGTGCCAGCAGTGAAGATCTTAGCGGGGTACTCCAAGAGACCCAGTACTTC
-,TRBV5-8,-,TRBJ2-4,CASSPGDGAFPKNIQYF,TGTGCCAGCAGCCCGGGAGACGGCGCATTCCCCAAAAACATTCAGTACTTC
-,TRBV30,TRBD2,TRBJ2-7,CAWSVTGGIQYF,TGTGCCTGGAGTGTAACGGGGGGGATCCAGTACTTC
few,TRBV6-1,TRBD2,TRBJ2-3,CASSETSGGPDTQYF,TGTGCCAGCAGTGAAACTAGCGGGGGGCCAGATACGCAGTATTTT
-,TRBV19,TRBD1,TRBJ2-1,CASCMTGDNEQFF,TGTGCCAGCTGCATGACAGGGGACAATGAGCAGTTCTTC
-,TRBV6-6,TRBD2,TRBJ2-7,CASSATSGSYEQYF,TGTGCCAGCAGCGCCACTAGCGGGAGCTACGAGCAGTACTTC
-,TRBV9,TRBD2,TRBJ2-3,CASSQTSGGGPKYF,TGTGCCAGCAGCCAGACTAGCGGAGGAGGTCCGAAGTATTTT
-,TRBV25-1,-,TRBJ1-2,CASSDSGVYGYTF,TGTGCCAGCAGTGACTCAGGGGTCTATGGCTACACCTTC